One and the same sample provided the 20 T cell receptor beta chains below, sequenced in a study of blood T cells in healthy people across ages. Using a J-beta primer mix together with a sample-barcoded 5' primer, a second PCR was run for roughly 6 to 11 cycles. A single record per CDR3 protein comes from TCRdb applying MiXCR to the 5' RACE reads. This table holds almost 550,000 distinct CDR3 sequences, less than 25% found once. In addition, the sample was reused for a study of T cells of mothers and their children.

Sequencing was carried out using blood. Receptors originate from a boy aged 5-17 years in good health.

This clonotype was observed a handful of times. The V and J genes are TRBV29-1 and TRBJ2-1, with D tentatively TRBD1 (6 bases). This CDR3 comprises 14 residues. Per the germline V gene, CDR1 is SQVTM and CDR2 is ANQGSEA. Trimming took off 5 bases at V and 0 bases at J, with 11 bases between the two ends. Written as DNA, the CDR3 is TGCAGCGTTTACCCGGACAGCTCCTACAATGAGCAGTTCTTC. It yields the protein CSVYPDSSYNEQFF.

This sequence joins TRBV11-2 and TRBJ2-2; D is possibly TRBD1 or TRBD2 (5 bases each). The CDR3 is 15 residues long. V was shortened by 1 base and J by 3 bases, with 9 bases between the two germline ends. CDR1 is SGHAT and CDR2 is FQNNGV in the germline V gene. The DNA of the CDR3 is TGTGCCAGCAGCTTAGTTGGGGGATACACCGGGGAGCTGTTTTTT. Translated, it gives CASSLVGGYTGELFF.

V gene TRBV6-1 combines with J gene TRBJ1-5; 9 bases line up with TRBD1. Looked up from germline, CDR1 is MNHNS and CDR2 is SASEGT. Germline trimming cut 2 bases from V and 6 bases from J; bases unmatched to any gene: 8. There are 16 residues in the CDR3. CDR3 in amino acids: CASSESPGQGVQPQHF. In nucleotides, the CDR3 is TGTGCCAGCAGTGAATCACCGGGACAGGGAGTTCAGCCCCAGCATTTT.

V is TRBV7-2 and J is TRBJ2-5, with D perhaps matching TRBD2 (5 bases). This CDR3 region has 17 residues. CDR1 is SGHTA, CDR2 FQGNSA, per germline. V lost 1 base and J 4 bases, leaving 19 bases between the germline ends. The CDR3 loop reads CASSLVSSGAQGETQYF. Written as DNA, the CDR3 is TGTGCCAGCAGCTTAGTTAGCAGCGGTGCCCAAGGAGAGACCCAGTACTTC.

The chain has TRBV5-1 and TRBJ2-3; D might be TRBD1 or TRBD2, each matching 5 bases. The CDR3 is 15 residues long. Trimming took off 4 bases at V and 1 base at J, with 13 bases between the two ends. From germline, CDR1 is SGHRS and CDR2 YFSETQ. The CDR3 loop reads CASSTGPRGTDTQYF. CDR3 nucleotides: TGCGCCAGCAGCACGGGACCCCGGGGCACAGATACGCAGTATTTT.

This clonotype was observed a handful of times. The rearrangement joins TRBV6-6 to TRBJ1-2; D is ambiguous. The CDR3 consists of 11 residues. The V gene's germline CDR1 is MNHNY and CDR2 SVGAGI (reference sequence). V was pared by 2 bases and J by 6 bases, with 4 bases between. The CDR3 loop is CASSYTDGYTF. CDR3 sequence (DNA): TGTGCCAGCAGTTACACGGATGGCTACACCTTC.

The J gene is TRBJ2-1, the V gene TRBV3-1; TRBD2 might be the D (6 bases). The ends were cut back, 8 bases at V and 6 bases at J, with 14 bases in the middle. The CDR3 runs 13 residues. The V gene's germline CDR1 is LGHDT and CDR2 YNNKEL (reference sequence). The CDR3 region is CASGRTGVNEQFF. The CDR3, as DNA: TGTGCCAGCGGGAGGACCGGAGTCAATGAGCAGTTCTTC.

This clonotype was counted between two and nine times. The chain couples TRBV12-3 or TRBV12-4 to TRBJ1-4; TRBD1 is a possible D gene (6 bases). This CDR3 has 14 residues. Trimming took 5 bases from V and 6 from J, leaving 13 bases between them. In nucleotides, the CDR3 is TGTGCCAGCAGTCGGACAGCGGACCATGAAAAACTGTTTTTT. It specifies CASSRTADHEKLFF.

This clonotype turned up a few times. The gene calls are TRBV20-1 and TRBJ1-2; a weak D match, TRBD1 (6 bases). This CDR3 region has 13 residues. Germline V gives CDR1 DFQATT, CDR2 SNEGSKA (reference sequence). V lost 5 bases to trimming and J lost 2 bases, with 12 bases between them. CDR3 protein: CSAVGQTNYGYTF. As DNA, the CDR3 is TGCAGTGCTGTTGGACAGACGAACTATGGCTACACCTTC.

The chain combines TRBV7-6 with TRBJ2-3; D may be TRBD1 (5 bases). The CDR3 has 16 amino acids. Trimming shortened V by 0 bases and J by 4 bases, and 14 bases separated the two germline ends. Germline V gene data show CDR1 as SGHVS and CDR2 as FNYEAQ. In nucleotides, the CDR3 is TGTGCCAGCAGCTTAGCGGGTCTTAGGGGCGCAGATACGCAGTATTTT. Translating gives CASSLAGLRGADTQYF.

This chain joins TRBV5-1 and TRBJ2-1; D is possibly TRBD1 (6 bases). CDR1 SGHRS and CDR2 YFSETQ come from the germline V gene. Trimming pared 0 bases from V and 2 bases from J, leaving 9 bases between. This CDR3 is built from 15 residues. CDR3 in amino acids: CASSLDEGAYNEQFF. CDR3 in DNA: TGCGCCAGCAGCTTGGATGAGGGGGCCTACAATGAGCAGTTCTTC.

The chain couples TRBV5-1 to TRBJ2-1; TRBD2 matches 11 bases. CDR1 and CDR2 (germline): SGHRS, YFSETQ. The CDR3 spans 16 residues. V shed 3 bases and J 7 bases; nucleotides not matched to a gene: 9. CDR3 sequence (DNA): TGCGCCAGCAGCTGGGCTCCTAGCGGGGGGATTAATGAGCAGTTCTTC. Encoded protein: CASSWAPSGGINEQFF.

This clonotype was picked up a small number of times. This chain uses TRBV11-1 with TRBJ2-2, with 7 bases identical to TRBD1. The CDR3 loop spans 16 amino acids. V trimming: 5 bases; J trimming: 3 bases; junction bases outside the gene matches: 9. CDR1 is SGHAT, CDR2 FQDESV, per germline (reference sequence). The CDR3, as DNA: TGTGCCAGCAGCCAGGGGGACCTTCAAGACACCGGGGAGCTGTTTTTT. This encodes CASSQGDLQDTGELFF.

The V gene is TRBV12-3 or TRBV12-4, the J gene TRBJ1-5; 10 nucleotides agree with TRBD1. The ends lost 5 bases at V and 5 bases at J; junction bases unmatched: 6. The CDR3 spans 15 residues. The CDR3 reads CASSARDRGDQPQHF. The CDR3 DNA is TGTGCCAGCAGTGCCCGGGACAGGGGAGATCAGCCCCAGCATTTT.

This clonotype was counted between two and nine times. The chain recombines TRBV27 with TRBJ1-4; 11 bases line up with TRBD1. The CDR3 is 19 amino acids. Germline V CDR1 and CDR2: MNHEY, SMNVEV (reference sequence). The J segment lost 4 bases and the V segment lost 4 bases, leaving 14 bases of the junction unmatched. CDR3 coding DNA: TGTGCCAGCAGTTCGAGGGGGATGGACAGGGGGCTAAGTAATGAAAAACTGTTTTTT. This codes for CASSSRGMDRGLSNEKLFF.

The CDR3 loop is CASSQDQEWDTQYF. In DNA form, the CDR3 reads TGCGCCAGCAGCCAAGATCAGGAATGGGATACGCAGTATTTT. V gene TRBV4-3 combines with J gene TRBJ2-3; the D is unclear. The length of the CDR3 is 14 residues. Germline CDR1 is LGHNA and CDR2 is YSLEER. Between the trimmed V and J ends, which lost 0 bases and 6 bases, there was a span of 10 bases.

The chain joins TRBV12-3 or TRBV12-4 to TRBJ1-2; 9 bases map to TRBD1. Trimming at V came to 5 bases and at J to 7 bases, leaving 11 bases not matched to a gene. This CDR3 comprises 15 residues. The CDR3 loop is CASSLNTGGAGGYTF. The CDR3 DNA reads TGTGCCAGCAGTCTAAATACAGGGGGCGCCGGTGGCTACACCTTC.

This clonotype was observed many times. CDR3 amino acids: CASSQDPGGSGYYNEQFF. The CDR3 coding sequence is TGCGCCAGCAGCCAAGATCCAGGCGGGAGTGGGTACTACAATGAGCAGTTCTTC. The V call is TRBV4-1, the J call TRBJ2-1; 7 positions agree with TRBD2. The CDR3 has 18 amino acids. With 0 bases clipped from V and 3 bases from J, the junction kept 11 bases outside the gene matches. The germline V gene has CDR1 MGHRA and CDR2 YSYEKL.

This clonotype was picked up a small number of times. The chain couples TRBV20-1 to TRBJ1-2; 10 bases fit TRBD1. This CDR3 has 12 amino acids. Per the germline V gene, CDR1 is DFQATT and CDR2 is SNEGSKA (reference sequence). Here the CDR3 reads CIPTGGNYGYTF. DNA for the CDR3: TGCATCCCGACAGGGGGCAACTATGGCTACACCTTC.

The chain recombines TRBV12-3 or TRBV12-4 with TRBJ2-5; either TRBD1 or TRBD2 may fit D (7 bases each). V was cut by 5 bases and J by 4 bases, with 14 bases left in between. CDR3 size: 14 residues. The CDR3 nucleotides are TGTGCCAGCAGTATGACAGGGAGGGGAGAGACCCAGTACTTC. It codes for CASSMTGRGETQYF.